This T cell receptor beta chain originates from a study of graft-versus-host responses after intestinal transplantation. Study overall: Recipients got multivisceral, liver-intestinal, or isolated intestinal transplants. Induction with anti-thymocyte globulin, then tacrolimus and steroids for around three years, was given to all recipients. Study results and caveats: There were GvH clones found in recipient marrow, and some of them appeared first in ileum or blood.

The CDR3 has 16 residues. J gave up 8 bases and V 0 bases, and 10 bases lay outside the gene matches. CDR1 is GTSNPN, CDR2 SVGIG, per germline (reference sequence). Regarding this clone: Its antigen is unidentified.

Libraries were prepared by immunoSEQ multiplex PCR; TCRdb keeps only in-frame clonotypes and omits some of them. The sample lists some 79,000 clones; less than 90% were seen once. Sequenced here: unstimulated CD4+ T cells sorted from spleen or lymph node cells, sampled before intestinal transplant. The sequence came from a human donor who received an intestinal transplant. This rearrangement joins TRBV30 to TRBJ2-1; TRBD2 matches at 10 bases. The CDR3 here is CAWSVRGTSARDEQFF. The DNA for the CDR3 is TGTGCCTGGAGTGTACGGGGGACTAGCGCCCGCGATGAGCAGTTCTTC.